This is a list of T cell receptor beta chains from one sample in a study of blood T cell repertoires in COVID-19. Clones were sequenced by immunoSEQ multiplex PCR, and TCRdb holds only the in-frame ones, with some missing. The data show approximately 20,000 clones, less than 85% seen once. The sequenced sample consisted of peripheral blood. The receptors originated from a man aged 55 to 70 with active COVID-19. Both conserved end residues are part of each CDR3. D genes are given only for firm matches. Clone sizes are given selectively: once, few, many, or a class where the clone is expanded.

clone size | D gene | J gene | V gene | CDR3 DNA | CDR3 protein
few | TRBD1 | TRBJ1-2 | TRBV7-9 | TGTGCCAGCAGCTTCGGGACAGACTATGGCTACACCTTC | CASSFGTDYGYTF
- | TRBD2 | TRBJ2-1 | TRBV19 | TGTGCCAGTAGTATCCCTAGCGGGACGATACAGTTCTTC | CASSIPSGTIQFF
- | - | TRBJ2-7 | TRBV7-9 | TGTGCCAGCATCAAGATGACTAGTTACGACGAGCAGTACTTC | CASIKMTSYDEQYF
medium-sized | - | TRBJ2-2 | TRBV9 | TGTGCCAGCAGCGTATTTGCGGGGGAGCTGTTTTTT | CASSVFAGELFF
- | - | TRBJ2-3 | TRBV19 | TGTGCCAGTAGTAGAGGGCCCAGCACAGATACGCAGTATTTT | CASSRGPSTDTQYF
- | TRBD2 | TRBJ2-1 | TRBV19 | TGTGCCAGTAGTAGCTTCGGCGGGAGGTCCAATGAGCAGTTCTTC | CASSSFGGRSNEQFF
- | TRBD2 | TRBJ2-7 | TRBV18 | TGTGCCAGCTCACCTGAGGCTAGCGGGAGGTACGAGCAGTACTTC | CASSPEASGRYEQYF
once | TRBD1 | TRBJ1-2 | TRBV10-1 | TGCGCCAGCAGGGTGCGGGACAGTAACTATGGCTACACCTTC | CASRVRDSNYGYTF
- | TRBD2 | TRBJ2-2 | TRBV5-6 | TGTGCCAGCAGCCGGGCGACCGGGACTAGCATCGGGGAGCTGTTTTTT | CASSRATGTSIGELFF
medium-sized | - | TRBJ2-1 | TRBV21-1 | TGTGCCAGCAGCCGGACTAGCGGGAACTGGGTTGGTAATGAGCAGTTCTTC | CASSRTSGNWVGNEQFF
- | TRBD2 | TRBJ2-3 | TRBV29-1 | TGCAGCGCAACGCTCAGACTAGCGGGAGGGACAGATACGCAGTATTTT | CSATLRLAGGTDTQYF
few | - | TRBJ1-6 | TRBV9 | TGTGCCAGCAGCGTAGGCGTCTCCTATAATTCACCCCTCCACTTT | CASSVGVSYNSPLHF
few | TRBD1 | TRBJ1-2 | TRBV6-2/TRBV6-3 | TGTGCCAGCAGTTATTGGGACAGGAATGGCTACACCTTC | CASSYWDRNGYTF
- | - | TRBJ2-1 | TRBV10-1 | TGCGCCAGCAGTGAGTCTGAGGGAAGCTCCTACAATGAGCAGTTCTTC | CASSESEGSSYNEQFF
- | TRBD1 | TRBJ2-7 | TRBV7-2 | TGTGCCAGCAGCTTGTACAGGGGCGACGACTACGAGCAGTACTTC | CASSLYRGDDYEQYF
- | - | TRBJ1-2 | TRBV6-2/TRBV6-3 | TGTGCCAGCAGTTATATGTGGACAGAAATTGGCTACACCTTC | CASSYMWTEIGYTF
- | TRBD1 | TRBJ2-7 | TRBV5-1 | TGCGCCAGCAGCCCCTCCGGGACAGGATCCTACGAGCAGTACTTC | CASSPSGTGSYEQYF
- | - | TRBJ2-3 | TRBV5-1 | TGCGCCAGCAGCACGGACAGTACAGATACGCAGTATTTT | CASSTDSTDTQYF
- | - | TRBJ1-1 | TRBV5-1 | TGCGCCAGCAGGCACAACATGAACACTGAAGCTTTCTTT | CASRHNMNTEAFF
- | - | TRBJ2-1 | TRBV5-1 | TGCGCCAGCAGCTTGGGACTTTACAATGAGCAGTTCTTC | CASSLGLYNEQFF
- | TRBD2 | TRBJ2-5 | TRBV7-3 | TGTGCCAGCAGCTTAACGAGCGGGAGGGAGGAGACCCAGTACTTC | CASSLTSGREETQYF
- | - | TRBJ2-7 | TRBV11-2 | TGTGCCAGCAGCTTTAGATTGGGGAGTGGAAACGAGCAGTACTTC | CASSFRLGSGNEQYF
- | TRBD2 | TRBJ2-3 | TRBV29-1 | TGCAGCGTTGTCGGGACTAGGACAGATACGCAGTATTTT | CSVVGTRTDTQYF
- | - | TRBJ1-1 | TRBV5-6 | TGTGCCAGCAGCTTGTTAGCCGAAGCTTTCTTT | CASSLLAEAFF
once | - | TRBJ2-5 | TRBV6-5 | TGTGCCAGCGGGATGGGGGGAGGATGGGAAGAGACCCAGTACTTC | CASGMGGGWEETQYF
once | TRBD2 | TRBJ2-1 | TRBV3-1/TRBV3-2 | TGTGCCAGCAGCCAAGATAGCGGGAGCTTCAATGAGCAGTTCTTC | CASSQDSGSFNEQFF
- | - | TRBJ1-3 | TRBV4-3 | TGCGCCAGCAGCCAAGGTGCCGGGGGGAGAAGTGGAAACACCATATATTTT | CASSQGAGGRSGNTIYF
- | - | TRBJ2-1 | TRBV24-1 | TGTGCCACCAGTGATTCCGGGAATCGGAACAATGAGCAGTTCTTC | CATSDSGNRNNEQFF
- | - | TRBJ1-2 | TRBV30 | TGTGCCTGGAGTGAGATGACAGGCACCCAAAACACCTTC | CAWSEMTGTQNTF
- | - | TRBJ2-3 | TRBV19 | TGTGCCAGTAGTATAAGGAGGGTGGACCCACGAGATACGCAGTATTTT | CASSIRRVDPRDTQYF
medium-sized | TRBD2 | TRBJ2-5 | TRBV11-3 | TGTGCCAGCAGAAAACTAGCGAACCTGGAGACCCAGTACTTC | CASRKLANLETQYF